A selection of T cell receptor beta chains follows, all from one sample in a study of blood T cell repertoires in COVID-19. TCRdb's copy holds only in-frame clones and misses some; the assay was immunoSEQ multiplex PCR. The sample records hundreds of thousands of clones, under 90% being singletons. The sample taken for sequencing was peripheral blood. The origin of the receptors is a woman at least 80 years old with active or convalescent COVID-19. Both conserved end residues are part of each CDR3. The order of the fields is V gene, J gene, D gene, clone size, CDR3 protein, CDR3 DNA. The D gene is left open where the match is weak. Rows give clone size only sometimes, using once, few, many, or a class for an expanded clone.

v_gene: TRBV4-2; j_gene: TRBJ1-5; d_gene: NA; abundance: few; CDR3aa: CASSPRGTIHSNQPQHF; CDR3nt: TGTGCCAGCAGCCCAAGAGGGACAATCCATAGCAATCAGCCCCAGCATTTT
v_gene: TRBV6-5; j_gene: TRBJ1-6; d_gene: TRBD1; abundance: NA; CDR3aa: CASSPGQYNSPLHF; CDR3nt: TGTGCCAGCAGCCCGGGACAGTATAATTCACCCCTCCACTTT
v_gene: TRBV12-3/TRBV12-4; j_gene: TRBJ2-7; d_gene: TRBD1; abundance: NA; CDR3aa: CASKMDRGLPQYF; CDR3nt: TGTGCCAGCAAGATGGACAGGGGGCTTCCGCAGTACTTC
v_gene: TRBV11-3; j_gene: TRBJ2-7; d_gene: NA; abundance: few; CDR3aa: CASGGWRAPYEQYF; CDR3nt: TGTGCCAGCGGGGGGTGGAGGGCTCCCTACGAGCAGTACTTC
v_gene: TRBV5-1; j_gene: TRBJ2-2; d_gene: NA; abundance: NA; CDR3aa: CASSLALTGNTGELFF; CDR3nt: TGCGCCAGCAGCTTGGCTCTCACAGGGAACACCGGGGAGCTGTTTTTT
v_gene: TRBV28; j_gene: TRBJ1-1; d_gene: TRBD1; abundance: NA; CDR3aa: CASKTGGNNMNTEAFF; CDR3nt: TGTGCCAGCAAAACAGGGGGGAATAACATGAACACTGAAGCTTTCTTT
v_gene: TRBV28; j_gene: TRBJ1-6; d_gene: TRBD1; abundance: NA; CDR3aa: CASSLDGTGGMPLHF; CDR3nt: TGTGCCAGCAGTTTAGATGGGACAGGGGGAATGCCCCTCCACTTT
v_gene: TRBV19; j_gene: TRBJ2-1; d_gene: TRBD1; abundance: NA; CDR3aa: CASSIGQGTYNEQFF; CDR3nt: TGTGCCAGTAGTATAGGACAGGGGACATACAATGAGCAGTTCTTC
v_gene: TRBV27; j_gene: TRBJ1-2; d_gene: TRBD1; abundance: NA; CDR3aa: CASSHDRDRYYGYTF; CDR3nt: TGTGCCAGCAGTCACGACAGGGATCGTTATTATGGCTACACCTTC
v_gene: TRBV7-2; j_gene: TRBJ2-7; d_gene: NA; abundance: NA; CDR3aa: CASSLGQARSYEQYF; CDR3nt: TGTGCCAGCAGCTTAGGACAGGCGCGCTCCTACGAGCAGTACTTC
v_gene: TRBV6-5; j_gene: TRBJ1-6; d_gene: NA; abundance: once; CDR3aa: CASSYSRRDSPLHF; CDR3nt: TGTGCCAGCAGTTACTCCCGGAGGGACTCACCCCTCCACTTT
v_gene: TRBV11-2; j_gene: TRBJ1-1; d_gene: NA; abundance: NA; CDR3aa: CASSFRVNTEAFF; CDR3nt: TGTGCCAGCAGCTTTAGAGTGAACACTGAAGCTTTCTTT
v_gene: TRBV5-5; j_gene: TRBJ1-6; d_gene: NA; abundance: few; CDR3aa: CASSQGPGTANSPLHF; CDR3nt: TGTGCCAGCAGCCAGGGGCCCGGGACCGCTAATTCACCCCTCCACTTT
v_gene: TRBV5-8; j_gene: TRBJ1-2; d_gene: NA; abundance: NA; CDR3aa: CASIQGQLSGYTF; CDR3nt: TGTGCCAGCATCCAGGGGCAACTTAGCGGCTACACCTTC
v_gene: TRBV5-8; j_gene: TRBJ1-4; d_gene: NA; abundance: once; CDR3aa: CASSLARGEKLFF; CDR3nt: TGTGCCAGCAGCTTGGCCCGAGGTGAAAAACTGTTTTTT
v_gene: TRBV4-3; j_gene: TRBJ2-3; d_gene: TRBD2; abundance: NA; CDR3aa: CASSHGGTSGNADTQYF; CDR3nt: TGCGCCAGCAGCCATGGAGGGACTAGCGGGAACGCAGATACGCAGTATTTT
v_gene: TRBV5-8; j_gene: TRBJ1-6; d_gene: NA; abundance: NA; CDR3aa: CASSLTDNSPLHF; CDR3nt: TGTGCCAGCAGCTTGACAGATAATTCACCCCTCCACTTT
v_gene: TRBV6-1; j_gene: TRBJ1-2; d_gene: NA; abundance: NA; CDR3aa: CASSERGDRLYGGYTF; CDR3nt: TGTGCCAGCAGTGAAAGGGGTGACAGGCTCTATGGGGGCTACACCTTC
v_gene: TRBV7-2; j_gene: TRBJ1-3; d_gene: TRBD1; abundance: NA; CDR3aa: CASSLQGVGNTIYF; CDR3nt: TGTGCCAGCAGCCTACAGGGGGTTGGAAACACCATATATTTT
v_gene: TRBV6-1; j_gene: TRBJ2-3; d_gene: TRBD1; abundance: NA; CDR3aa: CASSTRGPTDTQYF; CDR3nt: TGTGCCAGCAGTACTAGGGGGCCCACAGATACGCAGTATTTT
v_gene: TRBV18; j_gene: TRBJ2-3; d_gene: TRBD1; abundance: once; CDR3aa: CASSSGQGGTDTQYF; CDR3nt: TGTGCCAGCTCATCCGGACAGGGGGGGACAGATACGCAGTATTTT
v_gene: TRBV5-1; j_gene: TRBJ1-6; d_gene: NA; abundance: NA; CDR3aa: CASSLDGGGDSPLHF; CDR3nt: TGCGCCAGCAGCTTGGACGGAGGGGGGGATTCACCCCTCCACTTT
v_gene: TRBV18; j_gene: TRBJ1-6; d_gene: NA; abundance: NA; CDR3aa: CASSPISDSPLHF; CDR3nt: TGTGCCAGCTCACCAATCAGCGATTCACCCCTCCACTTT
v_gene: TRBV2; j_gene: TRBJ2-1; d_gene: NA; abundance: NA; CDR3aa: CASSEAVSNEQFF; CDR3nt: TGTGCCAGCAGTGAGGCGGTCAGCAATGAGCAGTTCTTC
v_gene: TRBV4-2; j_gene: TRBJ1-6; d_gene: TRBD1; abundance: few; CDR3aa: CASSQSYDRDNSPLHF; CDR3nt: TGTGCCAGCAGCCAAAGTTACGACAGGGACAATTCACCCCTCCACTTT
v_gene: TRBV29-1; j_gene: TRBJ2-1; d_gene: NA; abundance: NA; CDR3aa: CSVLPQNNNEQFF; CDR3nt: TGCAGCGTCCTGCCCCAGAATAACAATGAGCAGTTCTTC
v_gene: TRBV19; j_gene: TRBJ2-3; d_gene: NA; abundance: NA; CDR3aa: CASTPTEVLLGTDTQYF; CDR3nt: TGTGCCAGTACCCCCACTGAGGTCCTCCTGGGCACAGATACGCAGTATTTT
v_gene: TRBV11-3; j_gene: TRBJ2-7; d_gene: NA; abundance: NA; CDR3aa: CASSPTDYEQYF; CDR3nt: TGTGCCAGCAGCCCTACTGATTACGAGCAGTACTTC
v_gene: TRBV29-1; j_gene: TRBJ2-7; d_gene: TRBD1; abundance: once; CDR3aa: CSVGTGKRYEQYF; CDR3nt: TGCAGCGTTGGGACAGGGAAACGGTACGAGCAGTACTTC
v_gene: TRBV5-6; j_gene: TRBJ2-5; d_gene: NA; abundance: NA; CDR3aa: CASSPDKQETQYF; CDR3nt: TGTGCCAGCAGCCCAGACAAGCAAGAGACCCAGTACTTC
v_gene: TRBV5-8; j_gene: TRBJ1-1; d_gene: NA; abundance: NA; CDR3aa: CASSFNRRTEAFF; CDR3nt: TGTGCCAGCAGCTTCAACCGGAGGACTGAAGCTTTCTTT
v_gene: TRBV9; j_gene: TRBJ2-3; d_gene: NA; abundance: NA; CDR3aa: CASSVAGEGGQYF; CDR3nt: TGTGCCAGCAGCGTAGCGGGCGAAGGGGGGCAGTATTTT
v_gene: TRBV4-1; j_gene: TRBJ2-3; d_gene: NA; abundance: NA; CDR3aa: CASSKALSTDTQYF; CDR3nt: TGCGCCAGCAGCAAAGCCCTATCCACAGATACGCAGTATTTT
v_gene: TRBV10-3; j_gene: TRBJ2-1; d_gene: TRBD2; abundance: NA; CDR3aa: CATETSGSNEQFF; CDR3nt: TGTGCCACCGAGACTAGCGGGAGTAATGAGCAGTTCTTC
v_gene: TRBV7-2; j_gene: TRBJ1-2; d_gene: NA; abundance: NA; CDR3aa: CASSPGWEGGGYTF; CDR3nt: TGTGCCAGCAGCCCTGGGTGGGAGGGCGGAGGCTACACCTTC
v_gene: TRBV5-8; j_gene: TRBJ2-3; d_gene: TRBD1; abundance: NA; CDR3aa: CASGSDRVWTDTQYF; CDR3nt: TGTGCCAGCGGATCAGACAGGGTTTGGACAGATACGCAGTATTTT
v_gene: TRBV4-3; j_gene: TRBJ1-3; d_gene: TRBD1; abundance: once; CDR3aa: CASSQDWGQSSGNTIYF; CDR3nt: TGCGCCAGCAGCCAAGATTGGGGACAGAGCTCTGGAAACACCATATATTTT
v_gene: TRBV11-2; j_gene: TRBJ2-1; d_gene: NA; abundance: NA; CDR3aa: CASSRIDNSEQFF; CDR3nt: TGTGCCAGCAGCCGAATCGACAACTCCGAGCAGTTCTTC
v_gene: TRBV6-2/TRBV6-3; j_gene: TRBJ2-7; d_gene: NA; abundance: NA; CDR3aa: CASSYGGGAEQYF; CDR3nt: TGTGCCAGCAGTTACGGGGGAGGAGCCGAGCAGTACTTC
v_gene: TRBV18; j_gene: TRBJ2-2; d_gene: TRBD1; abundance: NA; CDR3aa: CASSLPTGPRTGELFF; CDR3nt: TGTGCCAGCTCACTGCCGACAGGGCCCCGCACCGGGGAGCTGTTTTTT
v_gene: TRBV3-1/TRBV3-2; j_gene: TRBJ2-1; d_gene: NA; abundance: NA; CDR3aa: CASSQDTHRAGFF; CDR3nt: TGTGCCAGCAGCCAAGATACCCACAGGGCGGGTTTCTTC
v_gene: TRBV19; j_gene: TRBJ2-2; d_gene: TRBD1; abundance: NA; CDR3aa: CASNLGTAHTGELFF; CDR3nt: TGTGCCAGTAATCTCGGGACAGCACACACCGGGGAGCTGTTTTTT
v_gene: TRBV5-8; j_gene: TRBJ2-1; d_gene: NA; abundance: NA; CDR3aa: CASSLILNEQFF; CDR3nt: TGTGCCAGCAGCTTGATTCTCAATGAGCAGTTCTTC
v_gene: TRBV18; j_gene: TRBJ2-3; d_gene: TRBD1; abundance: NA; CDR3aa: CASSPTQGAGTDTQYF; CDR3nt: TGTGCCAGCTCACCTACCCAGGGGGCGGGCACAGATACGCAGTATTTT
v_gene: TRBV6-5; j_gene: TRBJ1-3; d_gene: NA; abundance: NA; CDR3aa: CASSPPRNSGNTIYF; CDR3nt: TGTGCCAGCAGTCCCCCTAGGAACTCTGGAAACACCATATATTTT
v_gene: TRBV6-2/TRBV6-3; j_gene: TRBJ2-7; d_gene: NA; abundance: NA; CDR3aa: CASSYGIAGATYEQYF; CDR3nt: TGTGCCAGCAGTTACGGCATTGCGGGGGCGACCTACGAGCAGTACTTC
v_gene: TRBV27; j_gene: TRBJ2-3; d_gene: NA; abundance: NA; CDR3aa: CASSPGQRGWGMGTDTQYF; CDR3nt: TGTGCCAGCAGCCCAGGACAAAGGGGGTGGGGGATGGGTACAGATACGCAGTATTTT
v_gene: TRBV7-6; j_gene: TRBJ1-6; d_gene: TRBD1; abundance: once; CDR3aa: CASSRYDRGRNSPLHF; CDR3nt: TGTGCCAGCAGCCGATATGACAGGGGGCGCAATTCACCCCTCCACTTT
v_gene: TRBV5-1; j_gene: TRBJ2-2; d_gene: TRBD1; abundance: NA; CDR3aa: CASSVRQGRTGELFF; CDR3nt: TGCGCCAGCAGCGTCCGACAGGGGCGCACCGGGGAGCTGTTTTTT
v_gene: TRBV7-2; j_gene: TRBJ1-5; d_gene: NA; abundance: NA; CDR3aa: CASSLSSGLGDQPQHF; CDR3nt: TGTGCCAGCAGCTTAAGTTCAGGCTTAGGCGATCAGCCCCAGCATTTT
v_gene: TRBV9; j_gene: TRBJ2-3; d_gene: NA; abundance: NA; CDR3aa: CASSLAGTDTDTQYF; CDR3nt: TGTGCCAGCAGCCTCGCGGGGACCGACACAGATACGCAGTATTTT
v_gene: TRBV4-3; j_gene: TRBJ1-2; d_gene: NA; abundance: NA; CDR3aa: CASSQDSQVWIYRYTF; CDR3nt: TGCGCCAGCAGCCAAGATTCCCAGGTCTGGATCTATCGCTACACCTTC
v_gene: TRBV13; j_gene: TRBJ2-2; d_gene: NA; abundance: NA; CDR3aa: CASRTGTFYAGELFF; CDR3nt: TGTGCCAGCAGAACCGGGACATTCTACGCCGGGGAGCTGTTTTTT
v_gene: TRBV15; j_gene: TRBJ2-3; d_gene: NA; abundance: NA; CDR3aa: CATSSGQTGTDTQYF; CDR3nt: TGTGCCACCAGCAGCGGACAGACGGGCACAGATACGCAGTATTTT
v_gene: TRBV7-2; j_gene: TRBJ2-7; d_gene: TRBD1; abundance: NA; CDR3aa: CASSLQGARKSYEQYF; CDR3nt: TGTGCCAGCAGCTTACAGGGGGCGCGTAAATCCTACGAGCAGTACTTC
v_gene: TRBV2; j_gene: TRBJ2-4; d_gene: NA; abundance: NA; CDR3aa: CASSEDGAKNIQYF; CDR3nt: TGTGCCAGCAGTGAAGACGGAGCCAAAAACATTCAGTACTTC
v_gene: TRBV4-3; j_gene: TRBJ1-2; d_gene: NA; abundance: NA; CDR3aa: CASREGTERTNYGYTF; CDR3nt: TGCGCCAGCAGGGAGGGCACTGAAAGAACTAACTATGGCTACACCTTC
v_gene: TRBV6-5; j_gene: TRBJ1-2; d_gene: TRBD1; abundance: NA; CDR3aa: CASSSPGQGSIGYTF; CDR3nt: TGTGCCAGCAGTTCCCCGGGACAGGGGTCGATTGGCTACACCTTC
v_gene: TRBV18; j_gene: TRBJ2-7; d_gene: NA; abundance: NA; CDR3aa: CASSPGNREYEQYF; CDR3nt: TGTGCCAGCTCACCAGGGAACAGGGAGTACGAGCAGTACTTC
v_gene: TRBV7-3; j_gene: TRBJ2-1; d_gene: TRBD2; abundance: NA; CDR3aa: CASSLREGLADNEQFF; CDR3nt: TGTGCCAGCAGCTTAAGAGAAGGACTAGCGGACAATGAGCAGTTCTTC